The T cell receptor (beta chain) described here comes from a study of T cell repertoires and leukemia-associated antigens. Study information: Effective reads per sample ranged from roughly 3.3 to 5.5 million.

CD3+ T cells were rested overnight without fetal bovine serum. The CDR3 is 14 amino acids. Germline CDR1 is GTSNPN and CDR2 is SVGIG (reference sequence). The V and J ends lost 7 bases and 0 bases, in that order; junction bases with no gene match: 1. TCRdb fed the 5' RACE reads into MiXCR, producing one record per CDR3 protein. In the table there are 9,700 or so distinct CDR3 sequences, approximately 45% of which are singletons. This clonotype has only a few counts. The antigen remains unidentified. The V call is TRBV30, the J call TRBJ2-1; 12 bases agree with TRBD2. This receptor was taken from a female donor in good health. The sample was CD3+ T cells sorted from blood and cultured. The CDR3 loop reads CALTSGSSYNEQFF. The CDR3 DNA reads as TGTGCCTTGACTAGCGGGAGCTCCTACAATGAGCAGTTCTTC.